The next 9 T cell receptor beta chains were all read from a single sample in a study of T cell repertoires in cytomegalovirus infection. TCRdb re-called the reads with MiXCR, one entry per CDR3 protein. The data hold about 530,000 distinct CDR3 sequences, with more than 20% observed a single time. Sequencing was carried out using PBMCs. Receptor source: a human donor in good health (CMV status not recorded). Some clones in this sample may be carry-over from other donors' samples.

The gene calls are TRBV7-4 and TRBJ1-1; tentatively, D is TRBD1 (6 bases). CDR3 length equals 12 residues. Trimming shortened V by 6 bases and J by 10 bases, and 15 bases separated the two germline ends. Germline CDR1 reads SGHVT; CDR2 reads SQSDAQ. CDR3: CASSQGLYAAFF. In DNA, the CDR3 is TGTGCCAGCAGTCAGGGGTTGTATGCAGCTTTCTTT.

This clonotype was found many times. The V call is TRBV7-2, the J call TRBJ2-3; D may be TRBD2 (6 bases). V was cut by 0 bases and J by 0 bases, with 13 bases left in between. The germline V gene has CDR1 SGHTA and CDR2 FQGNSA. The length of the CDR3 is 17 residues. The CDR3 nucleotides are TGTGCCAGCAGCTTAGCTTGGGCTAGCGCCAGCACAGATACGCAGTATTTT. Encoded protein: CASSLAWASASTDTQYF.

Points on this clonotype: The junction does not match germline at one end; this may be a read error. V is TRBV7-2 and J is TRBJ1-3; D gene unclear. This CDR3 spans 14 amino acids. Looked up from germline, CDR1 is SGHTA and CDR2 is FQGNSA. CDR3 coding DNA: TGTGCCAGCAGCTCCCAGATCTCTGGAGACACCATATATTTT. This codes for CASSSQISGDTIYF. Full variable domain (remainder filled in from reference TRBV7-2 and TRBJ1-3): GAGVSQSPSNKVTEKGKDVELRCDPISGHTALYWYRQSLGQGLEFLIYFQGNSAPDKSGLPSDRFSAERTGGSVSTLTIQRTQQEDSAVYLCASSSQISGDTIYFGEGSWLTVV.

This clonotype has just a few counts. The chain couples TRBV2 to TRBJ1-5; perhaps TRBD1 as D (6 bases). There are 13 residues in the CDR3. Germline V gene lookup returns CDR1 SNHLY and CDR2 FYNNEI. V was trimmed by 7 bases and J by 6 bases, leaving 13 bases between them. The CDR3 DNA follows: TGTGCCAGCATGCCAGGGACACTTCAGCCCCAGCATTTT. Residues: CASMPGTLQPQHF.

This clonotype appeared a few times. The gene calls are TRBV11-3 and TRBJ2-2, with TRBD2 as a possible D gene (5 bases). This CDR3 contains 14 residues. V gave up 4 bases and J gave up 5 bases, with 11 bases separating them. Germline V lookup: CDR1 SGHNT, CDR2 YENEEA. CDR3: CASSYYRGTGELFF. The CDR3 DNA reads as TGTGCCAGCAGCTATTATCGAGGGACCGGGGAGCTGTTTTTT. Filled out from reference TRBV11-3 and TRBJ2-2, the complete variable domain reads EAGVVQSPRYKIIEKKQPVAFWCNPISGHNTLYWYLQNLGQGPELLIRYENEEAVDDSQLPKDRFSAERLKGVDSTLKIQPAELGDSAVYLCASSYYRGTGELFFGEGSRLTVL.

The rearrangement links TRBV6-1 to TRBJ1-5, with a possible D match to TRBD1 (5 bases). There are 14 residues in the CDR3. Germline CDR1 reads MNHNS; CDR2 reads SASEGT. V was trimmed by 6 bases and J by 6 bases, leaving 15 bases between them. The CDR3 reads CASSHRDRSQPQHF. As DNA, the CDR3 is TGTGCCAGCAGCCACAGAGACAGAAGTCAGCCCCAGCATTTT.

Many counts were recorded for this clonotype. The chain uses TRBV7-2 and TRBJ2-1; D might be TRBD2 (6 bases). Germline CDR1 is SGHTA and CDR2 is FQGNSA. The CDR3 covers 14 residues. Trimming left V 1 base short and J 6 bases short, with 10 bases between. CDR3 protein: CASSLGDSSNEQFF. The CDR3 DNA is TGTGCCAGCAGCTTAGGGGACTCCAGCAATGAGCAGTTCTTC.

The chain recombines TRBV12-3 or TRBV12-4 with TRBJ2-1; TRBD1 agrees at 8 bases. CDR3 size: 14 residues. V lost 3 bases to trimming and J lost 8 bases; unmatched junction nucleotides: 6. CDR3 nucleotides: TGTGCCAGCAGTTTGACAGGGGATCTCCATGAGCAGTTCTTC. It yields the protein CASSLTGDLHEQFF.

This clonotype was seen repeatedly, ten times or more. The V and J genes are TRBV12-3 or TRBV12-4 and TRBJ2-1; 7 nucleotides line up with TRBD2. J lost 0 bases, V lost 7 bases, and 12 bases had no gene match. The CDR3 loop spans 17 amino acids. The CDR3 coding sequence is TGTGCCAGCACCATCATGGGGCGCGGGAGCTCCTACAATGAGCAGTTCTTC. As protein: CASTIMGRGSSYNEQFF.